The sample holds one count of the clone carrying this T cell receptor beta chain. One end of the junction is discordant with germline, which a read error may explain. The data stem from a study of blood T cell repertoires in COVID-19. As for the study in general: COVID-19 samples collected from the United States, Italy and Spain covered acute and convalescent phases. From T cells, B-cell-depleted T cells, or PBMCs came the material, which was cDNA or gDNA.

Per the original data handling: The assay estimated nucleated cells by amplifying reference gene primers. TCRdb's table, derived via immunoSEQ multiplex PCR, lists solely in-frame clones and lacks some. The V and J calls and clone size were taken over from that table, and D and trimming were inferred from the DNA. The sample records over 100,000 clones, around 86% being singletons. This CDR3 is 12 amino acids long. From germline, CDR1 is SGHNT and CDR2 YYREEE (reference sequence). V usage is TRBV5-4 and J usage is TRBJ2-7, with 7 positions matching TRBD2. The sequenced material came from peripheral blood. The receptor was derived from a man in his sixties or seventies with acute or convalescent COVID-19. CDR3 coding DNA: TGTGCCAGCAGCTGGACAACCGGGACTACCCATTTC. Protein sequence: CASSWTTGTTHF.